This T cell receptor (beta chain) was found in a study of blood T cell repertoires in COVID-19. Overall study context: The United States, Italy and Spain supplied acute and convalescent COVID-19 samples. T cells, B-cell-depleted T cells, or PBMCs provided the cDNA or gDNA that served as material.

Assay used: immunoSEQ multiplex PCR; TCRdb lists only in-frame clones, some missing. The table lists about 44,000 clones, about 86% of them singletons. This clone was seen a single time. One junction end does not reproduce the germline sequence, and a read error may be involved. In germline, CDR1 is GTSNPN, CDR2 SVGIG (reference sequence). The CDR3 is made up of 12 amino acids. The source material was peripheral blood. This clonotype originated in a human donor in a cohort sampled during active COVID-19. The gene calls are TRBV30 and TRBJ2-7; the match to TRBD2 covers 8 bases. The CDR3 here is CAWSNPGGATNF. DNA for the CDR3: TGTGCCTGGAGCAACCCCGGGGGGGCCACCAACTTC.